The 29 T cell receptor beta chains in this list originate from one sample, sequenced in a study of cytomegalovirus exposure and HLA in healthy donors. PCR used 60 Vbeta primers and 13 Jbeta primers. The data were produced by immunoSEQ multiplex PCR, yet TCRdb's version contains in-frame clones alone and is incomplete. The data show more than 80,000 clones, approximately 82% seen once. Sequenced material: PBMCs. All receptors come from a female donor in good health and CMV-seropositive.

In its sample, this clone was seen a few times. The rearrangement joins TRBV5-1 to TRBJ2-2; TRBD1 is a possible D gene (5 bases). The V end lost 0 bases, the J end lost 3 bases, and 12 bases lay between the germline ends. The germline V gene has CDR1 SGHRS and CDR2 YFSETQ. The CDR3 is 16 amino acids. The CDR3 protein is CASSLALGRDTGELFF. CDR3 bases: TGCGCCAGCAGCTTGGCATTAGGCAGGGACACCGGGGAGCTGTTTTTT.

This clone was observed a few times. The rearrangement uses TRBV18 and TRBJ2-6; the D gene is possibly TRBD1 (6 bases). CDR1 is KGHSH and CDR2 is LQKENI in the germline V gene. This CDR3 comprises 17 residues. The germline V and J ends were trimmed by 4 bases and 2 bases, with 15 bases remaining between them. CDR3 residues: CASSLLSQGTGANVLTF. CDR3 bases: TGTGCCAGCTCACTTCTGTCACAGGGTACTGGGGCCAACGTCCTGACTTTC.

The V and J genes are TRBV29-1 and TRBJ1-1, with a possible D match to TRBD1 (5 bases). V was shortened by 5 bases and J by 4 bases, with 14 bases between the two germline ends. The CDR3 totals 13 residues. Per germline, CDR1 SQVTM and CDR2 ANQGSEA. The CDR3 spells CSVRRDESTEAFF. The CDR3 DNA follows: TGCAGCGTTAGGAGGGACGAGAGCACTGAAGCTTTCTTT.

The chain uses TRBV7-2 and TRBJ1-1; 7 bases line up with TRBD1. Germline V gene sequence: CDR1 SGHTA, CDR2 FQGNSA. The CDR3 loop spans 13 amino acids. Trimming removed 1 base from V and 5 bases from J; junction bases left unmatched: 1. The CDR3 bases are TGTGCCAGCAGCTTAGACAGGGGTACTGAAGCTTTCTTT. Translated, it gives CASSLDRGTEAFF.

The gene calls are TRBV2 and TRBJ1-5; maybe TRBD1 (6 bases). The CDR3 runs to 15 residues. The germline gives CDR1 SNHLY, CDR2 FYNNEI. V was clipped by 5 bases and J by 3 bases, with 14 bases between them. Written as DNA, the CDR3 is TGTGCCAGCAGTATACGGGACAACTACAATCAGCCCCAGCATTTT. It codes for CASSIRDNYNQPQHF.

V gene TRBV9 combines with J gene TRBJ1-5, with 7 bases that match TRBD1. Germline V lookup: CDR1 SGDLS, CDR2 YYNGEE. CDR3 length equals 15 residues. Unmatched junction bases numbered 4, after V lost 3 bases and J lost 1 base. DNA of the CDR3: TGTGCCAGCAGCGCCGGGACAGTGAGCAATCAGCCCCAGCATTTT. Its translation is CASSAGTVSNQPQHF.

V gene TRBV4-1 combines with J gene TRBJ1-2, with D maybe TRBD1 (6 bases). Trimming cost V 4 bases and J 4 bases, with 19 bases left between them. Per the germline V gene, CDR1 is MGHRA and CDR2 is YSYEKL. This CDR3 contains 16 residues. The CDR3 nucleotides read TGCGCCAGCAGCCCTATACCCAGGGGTCCGGGCTATGGCTACACCTTC. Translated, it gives CASSPIPRGPGYGYTF.

The CDR3 spells CASSYGTGEATQYF. The CDR3 bases are TGTGCCAGCAGCTACGGGACAGGGGAGGCTACGCAGTATTTT. The V and J genes are TRBV5-4 and TRBJ2-3; 10 nucleotides align to TRBD1. There are 14 residues in the CDR3. Germline V gives CDR1 SGHNT, CDR2 YYREEE (reference sequence). The trim removed 3 bases at V and 8 bases at J, leaving 6 bases unmatched.

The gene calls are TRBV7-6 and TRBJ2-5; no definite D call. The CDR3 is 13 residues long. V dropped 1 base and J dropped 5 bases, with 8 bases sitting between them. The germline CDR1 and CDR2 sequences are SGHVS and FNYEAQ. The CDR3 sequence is CASSLGVLETQYF. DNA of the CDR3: TGTGCCAGCAGCTTAGGAGTTCTGGAGACCCAGTACTTC.

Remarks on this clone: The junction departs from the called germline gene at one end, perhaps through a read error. The CDR3 here is CASSSSSTDTQYF. CDR3 nucleotide sequence: TGTGCTAGCAGTTCGAGTAGCACAGATACGCAGTATTTT. The chain has TRBV7-7 and TRBJ2-3; no definite D call. Germline V gene sequence: CDR1 SSHAT, CDR2 FNYEAQ (reference sequence). There are 13 residues in the CDR3.

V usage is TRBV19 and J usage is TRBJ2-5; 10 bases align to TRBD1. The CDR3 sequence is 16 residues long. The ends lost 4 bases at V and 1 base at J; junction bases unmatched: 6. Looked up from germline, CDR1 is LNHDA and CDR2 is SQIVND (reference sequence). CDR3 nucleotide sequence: TGTGCCAGTAGTACAGGGACAGGGGACTTCCAAGAGACCCAGTACTTC. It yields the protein CASSTGTGDFQETQYF.

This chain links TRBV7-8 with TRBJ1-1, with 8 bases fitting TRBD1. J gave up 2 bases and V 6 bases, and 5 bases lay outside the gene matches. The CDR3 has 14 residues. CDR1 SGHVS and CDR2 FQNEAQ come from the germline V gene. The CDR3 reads CASRGTGANTEAFF. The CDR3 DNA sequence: TGTGCCAGCAGGGGGACAGGAGCTAACACTGAAGCTTTCTTT. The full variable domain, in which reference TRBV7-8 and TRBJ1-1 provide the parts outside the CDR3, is GAGVSQSPRYKVAKRGQDVALRCDPISGHVSLFWYQQALGQGPEFLTYFQNEAQLDKSGLPSDRFFAERPEGSVSTLKIQRTQQEDSAVYLCASRGTGANTEAFFGQGTRLTVV.

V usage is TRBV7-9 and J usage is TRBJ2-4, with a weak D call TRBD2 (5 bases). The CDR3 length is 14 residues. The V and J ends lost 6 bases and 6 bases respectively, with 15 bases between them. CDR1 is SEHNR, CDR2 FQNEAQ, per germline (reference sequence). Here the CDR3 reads CASSLSTRGNIQYF. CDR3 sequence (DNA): TGTGCCAGCAGTCTCTCGACCCGGGGAAACATTCAGTACTTC.

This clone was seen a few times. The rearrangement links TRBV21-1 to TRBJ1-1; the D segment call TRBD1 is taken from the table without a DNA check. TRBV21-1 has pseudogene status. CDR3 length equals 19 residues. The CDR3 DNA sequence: TGTGCCAGCAGCAAAAGGGAAAAACCCACCCGGGACAGGGAAATGGAAGCTTTCTTT. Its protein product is CASSKREKPTRDREMEAFF.

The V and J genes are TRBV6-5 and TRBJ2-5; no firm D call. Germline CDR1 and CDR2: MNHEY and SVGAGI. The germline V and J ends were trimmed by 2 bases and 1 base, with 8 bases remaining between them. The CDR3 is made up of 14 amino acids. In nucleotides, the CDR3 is TGTGCCAGCAGTTACGCGAAACTCCAAGAGACCCAGTACTTC. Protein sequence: CASSYAKLQETQYF.

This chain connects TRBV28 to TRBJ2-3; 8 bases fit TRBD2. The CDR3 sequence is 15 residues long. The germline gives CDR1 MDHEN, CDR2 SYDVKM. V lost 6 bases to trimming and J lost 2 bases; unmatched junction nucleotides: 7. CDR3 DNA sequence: TGTGCCAGCAGCCGACGACTAGCGAACACAGATACGCAGTATTTT. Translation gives CASSRRLANTDTQYF.

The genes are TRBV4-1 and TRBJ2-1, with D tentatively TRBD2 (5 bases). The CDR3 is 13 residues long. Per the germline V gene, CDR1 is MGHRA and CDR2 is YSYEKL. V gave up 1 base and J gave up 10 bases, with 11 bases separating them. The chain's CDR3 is CASSQVEVEEQFF. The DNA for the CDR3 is TGCGCCAGCAGCCAAGTGGAGGTTGAAGAGCAGTTCTTC.

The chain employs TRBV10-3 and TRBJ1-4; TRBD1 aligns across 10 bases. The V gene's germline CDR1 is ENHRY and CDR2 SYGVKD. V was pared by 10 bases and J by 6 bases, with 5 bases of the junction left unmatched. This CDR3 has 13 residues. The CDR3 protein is CATRGTGDEKLFF. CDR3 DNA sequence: TGTGCCACCCGAGGGACAGGGGATGAAAAACTGTTTTTT.

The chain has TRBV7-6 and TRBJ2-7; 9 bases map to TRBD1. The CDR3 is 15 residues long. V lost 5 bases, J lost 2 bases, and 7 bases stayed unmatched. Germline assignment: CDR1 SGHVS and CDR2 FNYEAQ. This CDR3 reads CASSPGQGIAYEQYF. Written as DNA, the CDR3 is TGTGCCAGCAGCCCCGGACAGGGGATTGCCTACGAGCAGTACTTC.

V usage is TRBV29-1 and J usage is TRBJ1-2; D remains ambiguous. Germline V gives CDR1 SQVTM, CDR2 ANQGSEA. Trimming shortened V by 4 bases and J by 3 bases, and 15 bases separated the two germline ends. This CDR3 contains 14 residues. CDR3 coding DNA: TGCAGCGTTGGGAGGCTGATACGCCACTATGGCTACACCTTC. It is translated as CSVGRLIRHYGYTF.

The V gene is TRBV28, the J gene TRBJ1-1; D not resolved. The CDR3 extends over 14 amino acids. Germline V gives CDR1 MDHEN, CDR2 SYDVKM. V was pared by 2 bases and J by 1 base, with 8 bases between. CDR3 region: CASSLKAGNTEAFF. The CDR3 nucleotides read TGTGCCAGCAGTTTAAAGGCAGGGAACACTGAAGCTTTCTTT.

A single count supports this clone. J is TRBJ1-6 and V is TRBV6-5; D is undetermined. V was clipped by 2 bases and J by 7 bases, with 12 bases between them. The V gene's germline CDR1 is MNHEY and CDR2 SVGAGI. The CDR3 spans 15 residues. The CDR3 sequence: CASSYAQVRNSPLHF. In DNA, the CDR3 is TGTGCCAGCAGTTACGCGCAAGTTCGGAATTCACCCCTCCACTTT.

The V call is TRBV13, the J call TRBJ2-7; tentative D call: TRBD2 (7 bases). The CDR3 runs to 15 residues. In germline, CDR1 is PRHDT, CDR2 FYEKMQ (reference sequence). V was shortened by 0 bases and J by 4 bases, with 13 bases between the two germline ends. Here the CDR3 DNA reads TGTGCCAGCAGCTTAGGCGGGGGGCGCATATACGAGCAGTACTTC. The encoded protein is CASSLGGGRIYEQYF.

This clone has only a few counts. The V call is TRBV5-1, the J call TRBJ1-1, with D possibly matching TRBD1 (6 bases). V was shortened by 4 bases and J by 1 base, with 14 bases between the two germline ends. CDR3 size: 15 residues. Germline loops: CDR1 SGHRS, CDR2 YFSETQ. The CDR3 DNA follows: TGCGCCAGCAGCAGAGACAGGTGGAAGAACACTGAAGCTTTCTTT. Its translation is CASSRDRWKNTEAFF.

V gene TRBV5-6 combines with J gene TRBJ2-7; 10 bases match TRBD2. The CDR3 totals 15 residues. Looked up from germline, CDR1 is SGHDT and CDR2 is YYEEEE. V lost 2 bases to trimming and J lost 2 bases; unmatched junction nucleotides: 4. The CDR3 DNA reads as TGTGCCAGCAGCTTTGCGGGACTAGCGACCTACGAGCAGTACTTC. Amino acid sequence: CASSFAGLATYEQYF.

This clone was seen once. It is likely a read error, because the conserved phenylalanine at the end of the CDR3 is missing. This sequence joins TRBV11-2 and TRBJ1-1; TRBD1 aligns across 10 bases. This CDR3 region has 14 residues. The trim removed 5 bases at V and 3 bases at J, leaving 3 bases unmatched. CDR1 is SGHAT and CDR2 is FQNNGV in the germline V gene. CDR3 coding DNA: TGTGCCAGCAGCGCCGGACAGGGGGACACTGAAGCTTTCTCT. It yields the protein CASSAGQGDTEAFS.

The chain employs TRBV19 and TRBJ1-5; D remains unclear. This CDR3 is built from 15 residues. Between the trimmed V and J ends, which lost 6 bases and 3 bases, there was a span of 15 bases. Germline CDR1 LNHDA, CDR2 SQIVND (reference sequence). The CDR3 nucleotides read TGTGCCAGTAGCCCTTCAGGTAACCCCAATCAGCCCCAGCATTTT. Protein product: CASSPSGNPNQPQHF.

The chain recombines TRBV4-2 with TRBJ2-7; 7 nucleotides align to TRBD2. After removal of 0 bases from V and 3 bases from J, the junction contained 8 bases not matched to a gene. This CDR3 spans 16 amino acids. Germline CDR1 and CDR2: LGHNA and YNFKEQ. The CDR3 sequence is CASSQDSREGRYEQYF. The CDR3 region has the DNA TGTGCCAGCAGCCAAGATTCGAGGGAGGGCCGCTACGAGCAGTACTTC.

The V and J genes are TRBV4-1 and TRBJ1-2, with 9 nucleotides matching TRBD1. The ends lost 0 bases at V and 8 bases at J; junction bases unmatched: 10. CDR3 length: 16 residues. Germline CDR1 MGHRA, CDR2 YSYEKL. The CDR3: CASSQEGDRGVRGYTF. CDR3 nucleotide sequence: TGCGCCAGCAGCCAAGAAGGAGACAGGGGGGTTAGGGGCTACACCTTC.